The 27 T cell receptor beta chains listed next were all sequenced from one sample in a study of shared clonotypes between healthy human individuals. Repertoires were generated with immunoSEQ multiplex PCR, while TCRdb's copy carries only in-frame clones and drops some. Of fewer than 3 million clones listed, under 95% are singletons. Specimen: naive CD4+ T cells from PBMCs. Sample subset: CD45RA+ positively selected. These receptors were collected from a man between 18 and 35 years old in good health. Some clones in this sample may be carry-over from other donors' samples.

This chain joins TRBV19 and TRBJ2-7; D gene uncertain. The CDR3 is 12 residues long. Trimming cost V 6 bases and J 0 bases, with 6 bases left between them. Per the germline V gene, CDR1 is LNHDA and CDR2 is SQIVND (reference sequence). Here the CDR3 reads CASSINSYEQYF. The CDR3 coding sequence is TGTGCCAGTAGCATCAACTCCTACGAGCAGTACTTC.

This rearrangement joins TRBV7-9 to TRBJ2-3; 7 bases match TRBD2. Germline loops: CDR1 SEHNR, CDR2 FQNEAQ (reference sequence). CDR3 length: 16 amino acids. J lost 4 bases, V lost 2 bases, and 9 bases had no gene match. The CDR3, as DNA: TGTGCCAGCAGCTTACGACTCCCTGGGAGGGCAGATACGCAGTATTTT. This sequence encodes CASSLRLPGRADTQYF.

This chain links TRBV5-1 with TRBJ2-7; D gene ambiguous. This CDR3 is 13 amino acids long. Germline V gives CDR1 SGHRS, CDR2 YFSETQ. V dropped 3 bases and J dropped 2 bases, with 9 bases sitting between them. The CDR3, as DNA: TGCGCCAGCAGCTCAGCCTCTCCCTACGAGCAGTACTTC. It yields the protein CASSSASPYEQYF.

The chain is built from TRBV6-1 and TRBJ1-1, with D tentatively TRBD1 (6 bases). The CDR3 totals 14 residues. V was pared by 5 bases and J by 1 base, with 11 bases between. Germline loops: CDR1 MNHNS, CDR2 SASEGT. This CDR3 is CASSTRTANTEAFF. The CDR3 DNA sequence: TGTGCCAGCAGTACTCGGACAGCGAACACTGAAGCTTTCTTT.

V usage is TRBV7-3 and J usage is TRBJ2-2, with 11 positions matching TRBD1. CDR1 is SGHTA and CDR2 is FQGTGA in the germline V gene. V was clipped by 4 bases and J by 3 bases; unmatched bases: 13. This CDR3 has 19 amino acids. The CDR3 is CASSSNSRTGGADTGELFF. The CDR3 DNA is TGTGCCAGCAGCTCAAACTCCCGGACAGGGGGCGCGGACACCGGGGAGCTGTTTTTT.

This clone showed up just once. The chain recombines TRBV29-1 with TRBJ2-5; no definite D call. The germline V gene encodes CDR1 SQVTM and CDR2 ANQGSEA. This CDR3 has 12 residues. The germline V and J ends were trimmed by 3 bases and 3 bases, with 8 bases remaining between them. The DNA for the CDR3 is TGCAGCGTTGATGGTGCGGAAGAGACCCAGTACTTC. Its translation is CSVDGAEETQYF.

The CDR3 protein is CAIRNRGPSGANVLTF. CDR3 nucleotides: TGTGCCATCAGGAACAGGGGGCCTTCTGGGGCCAACGTCCTGACTTTC. This chain connects TRBV13 to TRBJ2-6; 9 bases fit TRBD1. V gave up 10 bases and J gave up 1 base; unmatched junction bases: 8. Germline V gene sequence: CDR1 PRHDT, CDR2 FYEKMQ (reference sequence). This CDR3 region has 16 residues.

J is TRBJ1-1 and V is TRBV5-6, with D perhaps TRBD1 (6 bases). The CDR3 extends over 15 amino acids. Deletions cut 4 bases from V and 1 base from J, with 14 bases between. Germline V gives CDR1 SGHDT, CDR2 YYEEEE. This CDR3 is CASSHTTGPNTEAFF. The CDR3 DNA follows: TGTGCCAGCAGCCATACGACAGGCCCGAACACTGAAGCTTTCTTT.

The rearrangement links TRBV28 to TRBJ2-7, with 13 bases aligning to TRBD2. The CDR3 spans 16 residues. V was pared by 5 bases and J by 4 bases, with 8 bases of the junction left unmatched. Germline assignment: CDR1 MDHEN and CDR2 SYDVKM. CDR3 in DNA: TGTGCCAGCAGTATTCGGACTAGCGGGAGAAAATACGAGCAGTACTTC. Protein sequence: CASSIRTSGRKYEQYF.

The CDR3: CASSSRTGGATDTQYF. The CDR3 DNA follows: TGTGCCAGCAGCTCCCGGACAGGGGGGGCCACAGATACGCAGTATTTT. This chain connects TRBV5-4 to TRBJ2-3, with TRBD1 identical over 10 bases. J gave up 2 bases and V 3 bases, and 6 bases lay outside the gene matches. The CDR3 runs to 16 residues. Germline V CDR1 and CDR2: SGHNT, YYREEE (reference sequence).

Concerning this clone itself: Distinct nucleotide sequences in the sample also encode this CDR3. The chain is built from TRBV6-6 and TRBJ1-1; 9 bases line up with TRBD1. The CDR3 runs to 14 residues. The junction had 1 base not matched to a gene; V was cut back by 4 bases and J by 1 base. Germline values: CDR1 MNHNY, CDR2 SVGAGI (reference sequence). The CDR3 DNA sequence: TGTGCCAGCAGTTCGACAGGGGGGAACACTGAAGCTTTCTTT. Its protein is CASSSTGGNTEAFF.

The chain links TRBV15 to TRBJ2-3; D could derive from TRBD1 or TRBD2 (5 bases each). The CDR3 contains 14 residues. The germline V gene encodes CDR1 LNHNV and CDR2 YYDKDF (reference sequence). V was trimmed by 6 bases and J by 7 bases, leaving 17 bases between them. The DNA for the CDR3 is TGTGCCACCAGTCTGCCCAGGGACCGGAATACGCAGTATTTT. It encodes CATSLPRDRNTQYF.

The rearrangement links TRBV19 to TRBJ1-5; TRBD1 aligns across 12 bases. J gave up 6 bases and V 7 bases, and 16 bases lay outside the gene matches. This CDR3 contains 18 residues. Germline CDR1 reads LNHDA; CDR2 reads SQIVND (reference sequence). The CDR3 nucleotides read TGTGCCAGTACTCCCCCCTTCGCGGGACAGGGGGCAGGTCAGCCCCAGCATTTT. Translated: CASTPPFAGQGAGQPQHF.

The chain is built from TRBV9 and TRBJ2-3; 9 bases are a match to TRBD2. This CDR3 region has 16 residues. CDR1 SGDLS and CDR2 YYNGEE come from the germline V gene. V lost 3 bases and J lost 4; bases outside the gene matches: 9. This CDR3 reads CASSALAGRMSDTQYF. CDR3 DNA: TGTGCCAGCAGCGCCCTAGCGGGACGGATGTCAGATACGCAGTATTTT.

The chain joins TRBV7-9 to TRBJ2-7; D may be TRBD1 or TRBD2 (5 bases each). The CDR3 is 14 amino acids. Germline loops: CDR1 SEHNR, CDR2 FQNEAQ (reference sequence). Trimming took off 2 bases at V and 12 bases at J, with 20 bases between the two ends. The CDR3: CASSLTSGDPRWYF. The CDR3 region has the DNA TGTGCCAGCAGCTTAACCTCTGGGGACCCTAGGTGGTACTTC.

This chain uses TRBV6-4 with TRBJ1-2; D not resolved. The CDR3 loop spans 14 amino acids. Trimming removed 4 bases from V and 2 bases from J, with 11 bases in between. The V gene's germline CDR1 is MRHNA and CDR2 SNTAGT. CDR3 region: CASSAGSGNYGYTF. CDR3 bases: TGTGCCAGCAGTGCCGGGAGCGGAAACTATGGCTACACCTTC.

The V call is TRBV7-9, the J call TRBJ2-3, with D perhaps matching TRBD1 or TRBD2 (6 bases each). CDR3 size: 15 residues. Trimming removed 5 bases from V and 6 bases from J, with 18 bases in between. CDR1 SEHNR and CDR2 FQNEAQ come from the germline V gene (reference sequence). The CDR3 DNA reads TGTGCCAGCAGCCCCCCGGGGGCTCAACGGGATACGCAGTATTTT. It encodes CASSPPGAQRDTQYF.

The J gene is TRBJ2-2, the V gene TRBV7-9, with D possibly TRBD2 on 6 matching bases. The CDR3 has 18 amino acids. Trimming took off 1 base at V and 3 bases at J, with 18 bases between the two ends. From germline, CDR1 is SEHNR and CDR2 FQNEAQ (reference sequence). The CDR3 region has the DNA TGTGCCAGCAGCTTAGGAGGGGACTCCCGCCCGGACACCGGGGAGCTGTTTTTT. Protein: CASSLGGDSRPDTGELFF.

The rearrangement uses TRBV5-1 and TRBJ2-6; no reliable D call. The CDR3 is 14 amino acids. Trimming removed 4 bases from V and 4 bases from J, with 9 bases in between. Germline CDR1 SGHRS, CDR2 YFSETQ. CDR3 sequence reads: CASSPVSGANVLTF. The CDR3 region has the DNA TGCGCCAGCAGCCCCGTCTCCGGGGCCAACGTCCTGACTTTC.

The V and J genes are TRBV5-1 and TRBJ2-3; a weak D match, TRBD2 (6 bases). Germline assignment: CDR1 SGHRS and CDR2 YFSETQ. This CDR3 is built from 16 residues. Trimming left V 0 bases short and J 0 bases short, with 11 bases between. CDR3 loop: CASSLAAGSSTDTQYF. In DNA, the CDR3 is TGCGCCAGCAGCTTGGCCGCGGGATCTAGCACAGATACGCAGTATTTT.

This chain joins TRBV9 and TRBJ2-6, with 10 nucleotides matching TRBD2. The CDR3 is 17 residues long. Germline V gene sequence: CDR1 SGDLS, CDR2 YYNGEE. Trimming removed 4 bases from V and 2 bases from J; junction bases left unmatched: 6. The CDR3: CASSSSSGSTGANVLTF. CDR3 DNA: TGTGCCAGCAGCTCATCTAGCGGGAGCACTGGGGCCAACGTCCTGACTTTC.

The gene calls are TRBV4-1 and TRBJ2-1; no clear D gene. This CDR3 contains 12 residues. Between the trimmed V and J ends, which lost 3 bases and 12 bases, there was a span of 12 bases. Germline lookup yields CDR1 MGHRA and CDR2 YSYEKL. In DNA, the CDR3 is TGCGCCAGCAGCCAGGAGAGGATCGGGCAGTTCTTC. Translation gives CASSQERIGQFF.

This chain uses TRBV4-2 with TRBJ2-3; no firm D call. In germline, CDR1 is LGHNA, CDR2 YNFKEQ. V lost 0 bases and J 4 bases, leaving 8 bases between the germline ends. The CDR3 consists of 14 residues. CDR3 DNA: TGTGCCAGCAGCCAAGAGGTCCTGTCAGATACGCAGTATTTT. Translation gives CASSQEVLSDTQYF.

The chain couples TRBV5-1 to TRBJ2-3; D is unresolved. Germline V CDR1 and CDR2: SGHRS, YFSETQ. The CDR3 extends over 15 amino acids. Trimming removed 2 bases at V and 1 base at J, with 11 bases between. CDR3 residues: CASSFGYSGTDTQYF. CDR3 sequence (DNA): TGCGCCAGCAGCTTCGGCTACAGCGGCACAGATACGCAGTATTTT. The complete variable domain, with remaining parts taken from reference TRBV5-1 and TRBJ2-3, reads KAGVTQTPRYLIKTRGQQVTLSCSPISGHRSVSWYQQTPGQGLQFLFEYFSETQRNKGNFPGRFSGRQFSNSRSEMNVSTLELGDSALYLCASSFGYSGTDTQYFGPGTRLTVL.

This chain uses TRBV27 with TRBJ2-7; maybe TRBD2 (5 bases). V lost 0 bases to trimming and J lost 3 bases, with 15 bases between them. CDR3 length: 16 residues. Germline values: CDR1 MNHEY, CDR2 SMNVEV (reference sequence). CDR3 bases: TGTGCCAGCAGTTTATCTCCCCCCGGAGGCCTCTACGAGCAGTACTTC. Protein product: CASSLSPPGGLYEQYF.

This sequence joins TRBV27 and TRBJ2-7; 7 bases are shared with TRBD2. This CDR3 has 16 residues. Germline values: CDR1 MNHEY, CDR2 SMNVEV (reference sequence). The trim removed 2 bases at V and 0 bases at J, leaving 7 bases unmatched. DNA for the CDR3: TGTGCCAGCAGTTTAGATAGGCGCGGGAGCTCCTACGAGCAGTACTTC. This codes for CASSLDRRGSSYEQYF.

The chain carries TRBV2 and TRBJ2-7, with TRBD2 identical over 8 bases. V dropped 5 bases and J dropped 6; count of bases not matched to a gene: 6. The germline V gene has CDR1 SNHLY and CDR2 FYNNEI. The CDR3 spans 13 residues. The CDR3 nucleotides read TGTGCCAGCAGTTCTAGCGGGTCGGGCGAGCAGTACTTC. Protein: CASSSSGSGEQYF.